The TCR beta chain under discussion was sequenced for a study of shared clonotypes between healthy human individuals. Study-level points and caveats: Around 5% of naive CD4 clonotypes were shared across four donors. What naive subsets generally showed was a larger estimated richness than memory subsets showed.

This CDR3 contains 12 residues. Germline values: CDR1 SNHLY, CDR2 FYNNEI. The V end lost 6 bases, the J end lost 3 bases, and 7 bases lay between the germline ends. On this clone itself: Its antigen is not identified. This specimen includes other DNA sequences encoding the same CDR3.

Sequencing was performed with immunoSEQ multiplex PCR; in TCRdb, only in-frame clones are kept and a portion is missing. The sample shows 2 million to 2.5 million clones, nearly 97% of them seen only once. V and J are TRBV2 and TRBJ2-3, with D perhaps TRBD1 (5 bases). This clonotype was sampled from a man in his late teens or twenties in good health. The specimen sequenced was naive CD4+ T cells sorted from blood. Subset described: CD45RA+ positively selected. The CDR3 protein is CASRQDTDTQYF. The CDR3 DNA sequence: TGTGCCAGCAGACAGGATACAGATACGCAGTATTTT.